The source of this T cell receptor beta chain is a study of cytomegalovirus exposure and HLA in healthy donors (dated 2017 in TCRdb). For the wider study: In an earlier analysis of roughly 500 of the donors, about 260 Gb of sequence data and 120 million or so unique TCR beta sequences from some 170 million T cells were reported. Both class I and class II loci were covered by HLA typing, at four-digit resolution. To study patterns of TCR occurrence, a later analysis re-analyzed previously published TCR beta repertoires from 700 or so donors and added high-resolution HLA genotyping. The number of typed donors differed by locus: about 629-630 for A, B, C, DRB1 and DQB1; roughly 510 for DQA1; 600 to 610 for DPA1; and around 450 for DPB1. In an earlier analysis of 500 to 650 of the donors, high-throughput TCR beta sequencing was used to judge whether each TCR beta V gene segment behaved as functional or pseudogenic. Of the roughly 400 genotyped donors, approximately 81% were placed in the genetic ancestry cluster associated with self-reported Caucasian donors. In the later analysis, no new phenotypic data were used to find candidate immune exposures; instead, reliance was placed on TCR beta sequences and their occurrence across donors. Every repertoire in the discovery cohort had been generated on one and the same sequencing platform. A separate validation cohort of over 95 different subjects was used in addition to the 666-subject first cohort. Roughly five DR-DQ haplotypes were handled as single units for association and clustering because linkage in the cohort was strong. The aim of the study was to test whether cataloging public T cell receptors could identify signatures of past pathogen exposure. A later genetic analysis used genome-wide SNP genotypes for about 65% of the roughly 700 donors, treating that subset as a discovery cohort. Among roughly 400 genotyped donors of the cohort, an average of around 250,000 unique TCR beta nucleotide sequences was sequenced per donor, of which 15% to 20% were non-productive. The T cell repertoires of several hundred subjects were profiled by immunosequencing and related to cytomegalovirus serostatus. To predict cytomegalovirus infection status, the study brought together high-throughput TCR immunosequencing, statistical association of individual TCRs with disease status, and machine learning. Approximately 300 gigabases of sequencing data and about 92 million unique TCR sequences made up an early release that covered over 550 HLA-typed donors. Donor age, sex, ethnicity and CMV serostatus were compiled alongside the repertoire data.

Via the germline V gene, CDR1 is MNHEY and CDR2 SVGAGI. The CDR3 numbers 15 residues from cysteine through phenylalanine. Of all the DNA, just the CDR3 is kept, 45 bases in frame from base 1. V lost 2 bases and J lost 8 bases, and the count of bases not matched to a germline gene is 5. Library method: the immunoSEQ multiplex PCR assay. The multiplex PCR relied on a mix of 60 forward primers for TCR Vbeta segments and 13 reverse primers for TCR Jbeta segments. The CDR3 region of rearranged TCR beta genes was amplified from genomic DNA by a multiplex PCR assay. The amplified TCR beta libraries were sequenced on the Illumina HiSeq System as 87-base-pair reads. Regarding the original processing steps: A later analysis tallied approximately 87 million unique TCR beta chains across the 550 to 850 repertoires, and about 12 million of those chains were shared by two or more donors. Raw reads were error-corrected and collapsed into unique sequences with a nearest-neighbor algorithm that merged closely related sequences to remove PCR and sequencing errors. Alignment of CDR3 sequences to IMGT reference sequences was used to assign V, D and J gene segments. For a sequence to be retained, a match of at least six nucleotides to both a V gene segment and a J gene segment was required. Rearrangements were classified as productive when the CDR3 lacked stop codons and remained in frame with V and J, and all other rearrangements were classified as non-productive. Following IMGT convention, CDR3 was defined as the stretch from the second conserved V-encoded cysteine up to the conserved J-encoded phenylalanine. The earlier analysis of some 550 of the donors excluded any sequence lacking an unambiguous match to a single V gene segment. In an earlier analysis of a few hundred of the donors, V segments were called functional above 56.7% productive rearrangements and were called segregating when the between-donor standard deviation exceeded 5%. A statistical classification framework was built for diagnosing cytomegalovirus status from the catalog of TCR beta chain sequences. In a later analysis, V and J genes were assigned by comparing TCR nucleotide sequences against IMGT/GENE-DB human TR gene sequences. Using the TCRdist pipeline, a later analysis assigned CDR3 sequences along with most-parsimonious VDJ recombination scenarios. In a later analysis, each TCR beta chain was defined by its CDR3 amino acid sequence together with its V-gene family, and reads lacking a unique V-gene family were excluded. To address suspected cross-contamination and a sequencing artifact, a later analysis removed several hundred highly shared, low-generation-probability nucleotide sequences. For each public chain, a later analysis derived a clonal expansion index from normalized ranks of inferred template counts within each repertoire. Generation probabilities in a later analysis came from a VDJ recombination model fitted to out-of-frame rearrangements, and those results were checked against IGoR. Hypergeometric tests were used in a later analysis to score TCR-TCR, TCR-HLA and TCR-CMV co-occurrence, with a repertoire-size bias correction applied to the TCR pairs. In a later analysis, false discovery rates were estimated by permuting HLA or CMV assignments 20 times. A later analysis grouped co-occurring TCRs with DBSCAN, adding TCRdist sequence similarity when clustering within HLA-allele-positive subsets. Repertoires with fewer than 30,000 or more than 120,000 public chains, plus five repertoires with anomalous nucleotide sharing, were excluded from co-occurrence clustering. The source is immuneACCESS, and TCRdb retained only in-frame sequences with V and J called. Part of the clones is not carried over; for the studies checked, unresolved V genes explain less than half of this, and the remainder is unexplained. V and J calls and clone size are copied from that table; D and trimming were computed from the DNA. For this sample the table gives around 67,000 clones, of which 75% to 80% were detected only once. 7.8% of the sample lies in the top ten.

Overall results and qualifications from the work: Most TCR sequences were observed very rarely across donors, whereas some public TCRs were present in many individuals. A later analysis found that most CMV-associated TCR beta chains appeared HLA-restricted, with HLA associations seemingly driven largely by CMV exposure. Because the 87-base-pair reads could not distinguish some IMGT-functional V segments, including TRBV6-2 and TRBV6-3, those segments were excluded. Specific HLA alleles were associated with 16,951 TCR beta sequences at a false discovery rate of 0.05 in a later analysis. In a later analysis, several top co-occurrence clusters were reported to appear linked to parvovirus B19, influenza, CMV and Epstein-Barr virus. Linkage disequilibrium might explain the correlated functional status among segregating V segments, but an unknown experimental factor could not be ruled out. Broadly in line with IMGT annotations, most TCR beta V segments showed up in productive rearrangements about 90% or about 30% of the time in an earlier analysis of around 550 of the donors. A few of the identified cytomegalovirus-associated TCR beta chains were confirmed in vitro to be specific for cytomegalovirus antigens. Assigning TCR associations to individual alleles was difficult when HLA alleles, especially DR and DQ, strongly co-occurred. Because HLA typing was unavailable for some donors at each locus, only the typed subset was used in association tests. The cohort was sequenced for TCR beta chains only, and without alpha or paired-chain data the features that could be detected were limited. In a later analysis, the rate of TCR association differed among HLA loci, with DRB1 alleles having the most associated TCRs and HLA-C alleles having the fewest. Roughly uniform sequencing depth across donors was assumed in presence/absence analyses, although this assumption may not hold. A total of 150 or so TCR beta chains were listed by the study as associated with cytomegalovirus. Immune exposure information for the cohort was limited to CMV serostatus. A further reported finding was that TCR beta sequences accurately predicted the HLA-A and HLA-B alleles for most subjects in the first cohort. An association between a missense DCLRE1C variant and V-gene and J-gene trimming of TCR beta chains was found in a later genetic analysis and replicated in an independent cohort. The earlier analysis of around 600 of the donors excluded roughly 17 rarely observed V segments, including chromosome 9 orphons, because counts were too low. A later analysis found that HLA-associated TCR beta chains were more clonally expanded and had lower generation probabilities than equally common non-associated chains. A cluster of highly shared sequence variants was judged likely to be a technical artifact of the sequencing pipeline. In a later genetic analysis, fewer N-insertions in productive TCRs were reported among donors in an Asian-associated ancestry cluster than the roughly 700-donor mean. The authors suggested that the approach could potentially be generalized to other disease states and immunological phenotypes. The classifier was reported to diagnose cytomegalovirus status with high specificity and sensitivity in both the original and validation cohorts.

As concerns this clone: The clone's antigen remains unknown. Base qualities are missing; no much larger clone stands one base away.

The cohort was made up of hundreds of healthy bone marrow donors. Cohort members were all nominally healthy when sampled, although unrecorded immune exposures were likely present. The donor tested CMV seropositive and was one of the 289 seropositive cohort members. Each donor provided a peripheral blood sample, and peripheral blood mononuclear cells were used for TCR beta sequencing. The Qiagen DNeasy Blood Extraction Kit was used to extract genomic DNA from the blood cell samples. Sequencing was carried out using PBMCs. The chain couples TRBV6-5 to TRBJ2-1, with 11 central nucleotides matching TRBD2. The receptor's source is a man between 18 and 29 years old in good health and CMV-seropositive. The DNA is as follows: TGTGCCAGCAGTTACGGTAGCGGGGGGGGGTATGAGCAGTTCTTC. Its product reads: CASSYGSGGGYEQFF.